This record looks at one TCR beta chain sequence and its context. Antigen: not known. This sample is drawn from a study of OX40 agonist ivuxolimab in advanced cancers. Here immunoSEQ multiplex PCR was the method, and the copy in TCRdb shows in-frame clones only, minus some. The sample comprises about 44,000 clones, about 85% of which are singletons, and 6% to 7% rests with the top ten. V lost 6 bases, J lost 6 bases, and 2 bases stayed unmatched. The CDR3 runs to 14 residues. Per germline, CDR1 SGHAT and CDR2 FQNNGV. Collection of blood occurred at baseline, at cycle 4 day 1, and at cycle 7 day 1. Whole-study findings and limits: The antigen specificity of the peripheral T cells (those that were expanded) was not determined.

This receptor was obtained from an adult with an advanced solid tumor such as melanoma, head and neck, liver or kidney cancer. The source was CD4+ or CD8+ T cells sorted from blood, collected in a trial of the OX40 agonist ivuxolimab. V usage is TRBV11-2 and J usage is TRBJ2-2; 12 bases line up with TRBD2. DNA for the CDR3: TGTGCCAGCAGAGGACTAGCGGGACCCGGGGAGCTGTTTTTT. Translation gives CASRGLAGPGELFF.